Following are 17 T cell receptor beta chains from one sample sequenced in a study of T cells in Graves' hyperthyroidism and ophthalmopathy. Template material for amplifying TCR beta CDR3 regions consisted of RNA transcripts. The HTBI set primed first-round TCR CDR3 RT-PCR. TCRdb re-called the multiplex PCR reads with MiXCR, one entry per CDR3 protein. The repertoire holds 450,000 to 650,000 distinct CDR3 sequences, with about 15% as singletons. Sequenced input: blood. These receptors came from a woman in her late teens or twenties with Graves' ophthalmopathy.

This clonotype has at least ten counts. The CDR3 DNA is TGTGCCAGCAGTGACCATCGGGTAGCTAACTATGGCTACACCTTC. It codes for CASSDHRVANYGYTF. The gene calls are TRBV2 and TRBJ1-2; D is unclear. The CDR3 sequence is 15 residues long. Germline V gene sequence: CDR1 SNHLY, CDR2 FYNNEI. Trimming left V 3 bases short and J 0 bases short, with 11 bases between.

This clonotype was seen repeatedly, ten times or more. The chain couples TRBV28 to TRBJ1-5, with D possibly matching TRBD1 (6 bases). This CDR3 has 15 residues. Trimming cost V 4 bases and J 3 bases, with 13 bases left between them. The germline gives CDR1 MDHEN, CDR2 SYDVKM. This chain's CDR3 is CASSWSDRPNQPQHF. In DNA, the CDR3 is TGTGCCAGCAGTTGGTCAGACAGGCCCAATCAGCCCCAGCATTTT.

V usage is TRBV29-1 and J usage is TRBJ1-2; D possibly corresponds to TRBD1 (5 bases). V was clipped by 0 bases and J by 4 bases, with 9 bases between them. CDR3 length: 13 amino acids. Germline loops: CDR1 SQVTM, CDR2 ANQGSEA. CDR3 nucleotides: TGCAGCGTTGAAGATCGGGGCGGCTATGGCTACACCTTC. Translated: CSVEDRGGYGYTF.

This clonotype was detected many times. The genes are TRBV6-1 and TRBJ2-7; 8 bases fit TRBD2. After removal of 2 bases from V and 3 bases from J, the junction contained 12 bases not matched to a gene. CDR3 length equals 17 residues. Germline-derived CDR1 and CDR2 are MNHNS and SASEGT. The CDR3 bases are TGTGCCAGCAGTGAAATTTGGGCTAGCGGGTCAGGCTACGAGCAGTACTTC. Protein sequence: CASSEIWASGSGYEQYF.

This clonotype showed up many times. The V gene is TRBV3-1, the J gene TRBJ2-1; weak D call: TRBD2 (5 bases). Germline lookup yields CDR1 LGHDT and CDR2 YNNKEL (reference sequence). The CDR3 totals 17 residues. V shed 4 bases and J shed 6 bases, with 22 bases lying between them. The chain's CDR3 is CASSPTFLGEWANEQFF. The CDR3 DNA sequence: TGTGCCAGCAGCCCTACTTTTCTTGGGGAGTGGGCCAATGAGCAGTTCTTC.

This clonotype was found a few times. V gene TRBV19 combines with J gene TRBJ2-7; TRBD1 matches at 8 bases. J gave up 0 bases and V 2 bases, and 6 bases lay outside the gene matches. The CDR3 covers 16 residues. Germline V gene data show CDR1 as LNHDA and CDR2 as SQIVND (reference sequence). The CDR3 protein is CASSISDRVSSYEQYF. The CDR3 coding sequence is TGTGCCAGTAGTATATCGGACAGGGTTAGCTCCTACGAGCAGTACTTC.

V and J are TRBV28 and TRBJ1-1; 8 nucleotides match TRBD1. The CDR3 has 18 amino acids. Germline CDR1 is MDHEN and CDR2 is SYDVKM. Trimming took 2 bases from V and 2 from J; bases not matched to a gene: 13. The CDR3 DNA is TGTGCCAGCAGTTTAGCCAGGTGGGGCAGGGGGCAAAACACTGAAGCTTTCTTT. Residues: CASSLARWGRGQNTEAFF.

In its sample, this clonotype was seen many times. The chain has TRBV11-1 and TRBJ2-1; D is unresolved. The CDR3 has 12 residues. From germline, CDR1 is SGHAT and CDR2 FQDESV (reference sequence). V was trimmed by 1 base and J by 7 bases, leaving 5 bases between them. The DNA of the CDR3 is TGTGCCAGCAGCTTAGGGAAAAATGAGCAGTTCTTC. The encoded protein is CASSLGKNEQFF.

This clonotype was detected many times. This chain uses TRBV12-3 or TRBV12-4 with TRBJ2-3; 13 bases agree with TRBD2. J lost 5 bases, V lost 3 bases, and 8 bases had no gene match. The CDR3 runs to 17 residues. This CDR3 is CASSFRTSGGVRDTQYF. CDR3 sequence (DNA): TGTGCCAGCAGTTTTCGGACTAGCGGGGGAGTGAGAGATACGCAGTATTTT.

This clonotype was seen repeatedly, ten times or more. This chain joins TRBV18 and TRBJ2-3, with D perhaps given as TRBD1 or TRBD2 (6 bases each). Trimming took 3 bases from V and 9 from J, leaving 16 bases between them. The CDR3 runs to 14 residues. Germline CDR1 KGHSH, CDR2 LQKENI. CDR3 in DNA: TGTGCCAGCTCACCGCCAGGGGTGGCGGGGACGCAGTATTTT. Translation: CASSPPGVAGTQYF.

The chain recombines TRBV3-1 with TRBJ2-7, with a weak D call TRBD1 (5 bases). Trimming left V 2 bases short and J 1 base short, with 9 bases between. Per the germline V gene, CDR1 is LGHDT and CDR2 is YNNKEL (reference sequence). CDR3 length: 14 amino acids. This CDR3 reads CASSQFGASYEQYF. The DNA of the CDR3 is TGTGCCAGCAGCCAATTTGGGGCATCCTACGAGCAGTACTTC.

The V gene is TRBV6-1, the J gene TRBJ2-6; the D gene is possibly TRBD1 (6 bases). Deletions cut 8 bases from V and 0 bases from J, with 11 bases between. The CDR3 contains 15 residues. The germline CDR1 and CDR2 sequences are MNHNS and SASEGT. DNA for the CDR3: TGTGCCAGCCAGGGGACCTCCTCTGGGGCCAACGTCCTGACTTTC. It codes for CASQGTSSGANVLTF.

This clonotype was seen once. The genes are TRBV4-2 and TRBJ1-3; possible D gene TRBD1, 5 bases. With 2 bases removed from V and 7 bases from J, the gap between germline ends came to 18 bases. Germline CDR1 reads LGHNA; CDR2 reads YNFKEQ. CDR3 length: 16 residues. DNA for the CDR3: TGTGCCAGCAGCCAACTAGACAGTTTGAGCGGCAACACCATATATTTT. This translates into CASSQLDSLSGNTIYF.

V is TRBV20-1 and J is TRBJ2-7; 7 bases align to TRBD1. In germline, CDR1 is DFQATT, CDR2 SNEGSKA (reference sequence). The trim removed 6 bases at V and 0 bases at J, leaving 8 bases unmatched. The CDR3 loop spans 14 amino acids. The CDR3 loop reads CSAGQDLSSYEQYF. The CDR3 DNA sequence: TGCAGTGCAGGACAGGATCTCAGCTCCTACGAGCAGTACTTC.

This clonotype came up many times. This chain links TRBV27 with TRBJ1-2; perhaps TRBD1 as D (5 bases). The CDR3 extends over 15 amino acids. V was trimmed by 9 bases and J by 3 bases, leaving 20 bases between them. CDR1 is MNHEY and CDR2 is SMNVEV in the germline V gene (reference sequence). The CDR3 loop is CARRQHPRSDYGYTF. DNA for the CDR3: TGTGCCAGACGACAGCACCCTCGAAGTGACTATGGCTACACCTTC.

This clonotype has a count of ten or more. The V call is TRBV7-8, the J call TRBJ1-1; 10 nucleotides line up with TRBD1. This CDR3 has 13 amino acids. V shed 8 bases and J 3 bases; nucleotides not matched to a gene: 3. From germline, CDR1 is SGHVS and CDR2 FQNEAQ. Here the CDR3 reads CASPGTGDTEAFF. The CDR3 nucleotides are TGTGCCAGCCCCGGGACAGGGGACACTGAAGCTTTCTTT.

This clonotype showed up many times. The gene calls are TRBV20-1 and TRBJ2-1; the D gene is possibly TRBD2 (6 bases). The V gene's germline CDR1 is DFQATT and CDR2 SNEGSKA (reference sequence). This CDR3 is 13 amino acids long. V lost 3 bases to trimming and J lost 3 bases, with 9 bases between them. This CDR3 reads CSASTSHYNEQFF. CDR3 coding DNA: TGCAGTGCTAGCACTAGCCACTACAATGAGCAGTTCTTC.